Listed below are T cell receptor beta chains from one sample, sequenced in a study of T-cell reconstitution after alpha-beta-depleted transplantation in children. TCRdb re-called the PCR reads with MiXCR, one entry per CDR3 protein. The table lists 100,000 to 120,000 distinct CDR3 sequences, approximately 10% of them singletons. The sample in question was PBMCs from the stem cell graft donor, obtained from the stem cell graft. The receptors originated from a human donor who donated a stem cell graft to a child with acute lymphoblastic leukemia. Both conserved end residues are trimmed from each CDR3. Each record gives: J gene, V gene, CDR3 protein.

j_gene: TRBJ2-3; v_gene: TRBV9; CDR3aa: ASSVGQGPDTQY
j_gene: TRBJ2-1; v_gene: TRBV9; CDR3aa: ASSVRDREDNEQF
j_gene: TRBJ2-1; v_gene: TRBV24-1; CDR3aa: ATSDFNNEQF
j_gene: TRBJ2-7; v_gene: TRBV5-1; CDR3aa: ASSLADERNEQY
j_gene: TRBJ2-1; v_gene: TRBV14; CDR3aa: ASSQVKRGSYNEQF
j_gene: TRBJ2-7; v_gene: TRBV27; CDR3aa: ASSLMMDYEQY
j_gene: TRBJ2-1; v_gene: TRBV5-1; CDR3aa: ASSLTGNSYNEQF
j_gene: TRBJ2-1; v_gene: TRBV20-1; CDR3aa: SARVDGLATDEQF
j_gene: TRBJ2-4; v_gene: TRBV6-2/TRBV6-3; CDR3aa: ASSYSRGLATPIQY
j_gene: TRBJ2-7; v_gene: TRBV6-2/TRBV6-3; CDR3aa: ASSYEDLVAGEQY
j_gene: TRBJ1-2; v_gene: TRBV12-3/TRBV12-4; CDR3aa: ASSSPTGGYT
j_gene: TRBJ1-5; v_gene: TRBV4-1; CDR3aa: ASSQGTQGLGQPQH
j_gene: TRBJ2-7; v_gene: TRBV12-3/TRBV12-4; CDR3aa: ASSLSNSATYEQY
j_gene: TRBJ2-2; v_gene: TRBV29-1; CDR3aa: SVEQVAGELF
j_gene: TRBJ1-1; v_gene: TRBV11-3; CDR3aa: ASSLGSDEAF
j_gene: TRBJ1-3; v_gene: TRBV11-2; CDR3aa: ASSLPSSGNTIY
j_gene: TRBJ2-7; v_gene: TRBV5-1; CDR3aa: ASSLASGGGNEQY
j_gene: TRBJ1-4; v_gene: TRBV18; CDR3aa: ASSPPQGATNEKLF
j_gene: TRBJ2-3; v_gene: TRBV20-1; CDR3aa: SASYSWGNTQY
j_gene: TRBJ1-1; v_gene: TRBV2; CDR3aa: ASSETTGSNTEAF
j_gene: TRBJ2-7; v_gene: TRBV7-8; CDR3aa: ASSSETEYSYEQY
j_gene: TRBJ2-1; v_gene: TRBV14; CDR3aa: ASSHPGLRSNNEQF
j_gene: TRBJ1-4; v_gene: TRBV7-8; CDR3aa: ASSPHGGSEEKLF
j_gene: TRBJ1-3; v_gene: TRBV20-1; CDR3aa: SARHDRGRNTIY
j_gene: TRBJ2-5; v_gene: TRBV5-1; CDR3aa: ASSGGTGETQY
j_gene: TRBJ1-5; v_gene: TRBV19; CDR3aa: ASSANPRGPQH
j_gene: TRBJ2-3; v_gene: TRBV7-8; CDR3aa: ASTTGPDTQY
j_gene: TRBJ2-3; v_gene: TRBV15; CDR3aa: ATSREAGPTGTQY
j_gene: TRBJ1-3; v_gene: TRBV25-1; CDR3aa: ASSELGPGFDGNTIY